A single sample gave rise to the 15 T cell receptor beta chains below, sequenced in a study of T cells after yellow fever vaccination. Each CDR3 protein is one row after TCRdb ran MiXCR on the 5' RACE reads. The sample lists approximately 340,000 distinct CDR3 sequences; roughly 8.7% were seen once. The input for sequencing was PBMCs, taken on the day of the first yellow fever vaccination. These receptors were collected from a man aged 18 to 29 who received the YFV17D yellow fever vaccine.

This clonotype was seen repeatedly, ten times or more. The chain recombines TRBV19 with TRBJ2-7, with a weak D call TRBD1 (5 bases). Germline V gene lookup returns CDR1 LNHDA and CDR2 SQIVND (reference sequence). The CDR3 spans 13 residues. The V end lost 4 bases, the J end lost 4 bases, and 11 bases lay between the germline ends. CDR3 residues: CASSTFREYEQYV. In DNA, the CDR3 is TGTGCCAGTAGTACCTTCAGGGAATACGAGCAGTACGTC.

The genes are TRBV20-1 and TRBJ1-2, with D possibly TRBD1 on 5 matching bases. The CDR3 totals 12 residues. The V gene lost 5 bases and the J gene lost 11 bases, with 18 bases spanning the gap. Germline CDR1 and CDR2: DFQATT and SNEGSKA (reference sequence). The CDR3 region has the DNA TGCAGTGCTTATGGCGTTACAGGAGAATACACCTTC. It specifies CSAYGVTGEYTF.

This clonotype showed up just a few times. The genes are TRBV6-2 or TRBV6-3 and TRBJ2-1; 9 bases line up with TRBD2. After removal of 7 bases from V and 3 bases from J, the junction contained 7 bases not matched to a gene. Germline V gene data show CDR1 as MNHEY and CDR2 as SVGEGT. This CDR3 is built from 15 residues. CDR3 sequence reads: CASKTAGGVYNEQFF. The CDR3 region has the DNA TGTGCCAGCAAAACCGCGGGGGGGGTCTACAATGAGCAGTTCTTC.

This clonotype was seen at least ten times. The chain carries TRBV20-1 and TRBJ1-4, with unresolved D. In germline, CDR1 is DFQATT, CDR2 SNEGSKA (reference sequence). This CDR3 is built from 12 residues. Trimming stripped 7 bases from V and 6 bases from J, with 12 bases between. The CDR3 DNA sequence: TGCAGTGTTCGGGCGCCGGATGAAAAACTGTTTTTT. Translated: CSVRAPDEKLFF.

The chain has TRBV2 and TRBJ2-1, with 10 bases that match TRBD2. The CDR3 extends over 17 amino acids. From germline, CDR1 is SNHLY and CDR2 FYNNEI. Trimming took 6 bases from V and 5 from J; bases not matched to a gene: 13. DNA for the CDR3: TGTGCCAGCAGCCAGCGAGTAGCGGGGGGTAAAGACAATGAGCAGTTCTTC. This sequence encodes CASSQRVAGGKDNEQFF.

This sequence joins TRBV7-2 and TRBJ2-5, with TRBD2 matching over 9 bases. V trimming: 3 bases; J trimming: 5 bases; junction bases outside the gene matches: 7. The CDR3 extends over 15 amino acids. CDR1 and CDR2 (germline): SGHTA, FQGNSA. The CDR3: CASSLERGARETQYF. The CDR3 DNA reads TGTGCCAGCAGCTTGGAGCGGGGGGCAAGGGAGACCCAGTACTTC.

There are many counts of this clonotype. The chain combines TRBV7-3 with TRBJ2-5; D call uncertain. V lost 5 bases to trimming and J lost 5 bases, with 9 bases between them. Germline assignment: CDR1 SGHTA and CDR2 FQGTGA. The CDR3 is 12 residues long. CDR3 nucleotide sequence: TGTGCCAGCAGCCACATAGGGGAGACCCAGTACTTC. The encoded protein is CASSHIGETQYF.

The table lists this clonotype with many counts. The CDR3 here is CASSYGNTQYF. In DNA, the CDR3 is TGTGCCAGCAGTTACGGAAATACGCAGTATTTT. This chain connects TRBV6-5 to TRBJ2-3; no clear D. The CDR3 extends over 11 amino acids. The germline CDR1 and CDR2 sequences are MNHEY and SVGAGI. V dropped 2 bases and J dropped 7 bases, with 4 bases sitting between them.

This clonotype came up a few times. The gene calls are TRBV11-2 and TRBJ2-5; 9 bases match TRBD2. Germline trimming cut 2 bases from V and 2 bases from J; bases unmatched to any gene: 18. The CDR3 runs to 20 residues. Germline loops: CDR1 SGHAT, CDR2 FQNNGV. Here the CDR3 reads CASSLLAISGGFIGQETQYF. The DNA of the CDR3 is TGTGCCAGCAGCTTATTGGCCATTAGCGGGGGTTTTATAGGGCAAGAGACCCAGTACTTC.

This clonotype was detected many times. The V call is TRBV9, the J call TRBJ2-1; TRBD2 matches 9 bases. CDR3 length equals 15 residues. The germline V gene has CDR1 SGDLS and CDR2 YYNGEE. J lost 2 bases, V lost 4 bases, and 4 bases had no gene match. The CDR3 sequence: CASSLSGGPYNEQFF. In DNA, the CDR3 is TGTGCCAGCAGCCTTAGCGGGGGTCCCTACAATGAGCAGTTCTTC.

This clonotype was counted only a few times. The rearrangement joins TRBV11-2 to TRBJ2-7; 8 bases fit TRBD1. V lost 5 bases and J lost 2; bases outside the gene matches: 5. The CDR3 loop spans 14 amino acids. CDR1 and CDR2 (germline): SGHAT, FQNNGV. As DNA, the CDR3 is TGTGCCAGCAGCGGACAGGGACAGCCCTACGAGCAGTACTTC. Translated: CASSGQGQPYEQYF.

This clonotype was counted at least ten times. V and J are TRBV5-6 and TRBJ2-7; D perhaps matches TRBD2 (5 bases). Germline CDR1 reads SGHDT; CDR2 reads YYEEEE. Trimming stripped 2 bases from V and 2 bases from J, with 11 bases between. The CDR3 is 14 amino acids. The CDR3 DNA follows: TGTGCCAGCAGCTTAGAGAGGGAAACCTACGAGCAGTACTTC. This translates into CASSLERETYEQYF. Full variable domain (missing parts from reference TRBV5-6 and TRBJ2-7): DAGVTQSPTHLIKTRGQQVTLRCSPKSGHDTVSWYQQALGQGPQFIFQYYEEEERQRGNFPDRFSGHQFPNYSSELNVNALLLGDSALYLCASSLERETYEQYFGPGTRLTVT.

V and J are TRBV6-5 and TRBJ1-4, with TRBD1 identical over 8 bases. The trim removed 5 bases at V and 1 base at J, leaving 6 bases unmatched. Germline V lookup: CDR1 MNHEY, CDR2 SVGAGI. The CDR3 covers 16 residues. Written as DNA, the CDR3 is TGTGCCAGCAGTACCCGACAGGGGCTAACTAATGAAAAACTGTTTTTT. Translation: CASSTRQGLTNEKLFF.

About this clonotype: At one end the junction does not follow the germline gene, possibly because of a read error. The rearrangement uses TRBV6-2 or TRBV6-3 and TRBJ1-5; 7 bases map to TRBD1. The CDR3 is 14 residues long. From germline, CDR1 is MNHEY and CDR2 SVGEGT. CDR3 in amino acids: CACSPRGQLEPQHF. CDR3 sequence (DNA): TGTGCCTGCAGTCCGAGGGGACAGTTGGAGCCCCAGCATTTT.

This clonotype occurred many times. The chain employs TRBV12-3 or TRBV12-4 and TRBJ2-3; TRBD2 aligns across 12 bases. This CDR3 is 18 amino acids long. V shed 5 bases and J 3 bases; nucleotides not matched to a gene: 12. CDR3 nucleotide sequence: TGTGCCAGCAGTCGCGACTGGGCTAGCGGGGGGGCTACAGATACGCAGTATTTT. Translating gives CASSRDWASGGATDTQYF.